This TCR beta chain comes out of a study of T cell changes during pregnancy in multiple sclerosis (dated by TCRdb to 2018 to 2020). Looking at the study overall: The study looked at changes in the T cell repertoire across pregnancy in women with multiple sclerosis.

As encoded in the germline V gene, CDR1 is SQVTM while CDR2 is ANQGSEA. The CDR3 measures 15 amino acids from cysteine to phenylalanine. Only the CDR3 part of the read is kept: 45 bases, read in frame from the first base. V is pruned by 4 bases and J by 4 bases, leaving 7 bases of the junction without a gene match. Receptor libraries were prepared by the immunoSEQ multiplex PCR assay. Imported from immuneACCESS, the table was reduced by TCRdb to in-frame sequences with V and J called. These copies leave out some clones; in studies compared against another copy, an unresolved V gene accounts for under half, and the cause of the remainder is not known. This sample has roughly 100,000 clones in its table, and approximately 90% of those were observed once. The ten top clones hold about 3.5% of the sample. Worth noting for this clone: This clone's antigen is unknown. No base-level quality is on record; no much larger clone is a single base apart.

Material: peripheral blood, obtained after pregnancy. The source of this sequence is a female donor with multiple sclerosis, enrolled in a pregnancy study. The rearranged chain carries TRBV29-1 and TRBJ2-1; 10 bases in between match TRBD1. The CDR3 loop reads CSVVSWDRGYNEQFF. The DNA sequence is TGCAGCGTTGTGAGCTGGGACAGGGGATACAATGAGCAGTTCTTC.